This TCR beta chain was identified during a study of blood T cell repertoires in COVID-19. About the research overall: Some COVID-19 samples were acute and others convalescent; all came from the United States, Italy and Spain.

V was trimmed by 6 bases and J by 1 base, leaving 18 bases between them. CDR3 length: 16 amino acids. Germline-derived CDR1 and CDR2 are MDHEN and SYDVKM. The authors' processing: Amplifying reference gene primers gave estimates of nucleated cell counts. Only in-frame clones appear in the TCRdb table, and some are missing; sequencing was by immunoSEQ multiplex PCR. V and J calls and clone size are as listed in that table; D and trimming were resolved from the DNA. In the table there are roughly 84,000 clones, less than 80% of which are singletons. The sequence came from a woman aged 45-65 years with acute or convalescent COVID-19. Sequencing used peripheral blood. The chain recombines TRBV28 with TRBJ1-1; possibly TRBD1 for D (6 bases). The DNA for the CDR3 is TGTGCCAGCAGCCCGGGGGGGGCGTATTCGAACACTGAAGCTTTCTTT. Translation gives CASSPGGAYSNTEAFF. Using reference TRBV28 and TRBJ1-1 for the parts outside the CDR3, the full variable domain is DVKVTQSSRYLVKRTGEKVFLECVQDMDHENMFWYRQDPGLGLRLIYFSYDVKMKEKGDIPEGYSVSREKKERFSLILESASTNQTSMYLCASSPGGAYSNTEAFFGQGTRLTVV.